These T cell receptor beta chains were read from a single sample in a study of shared clonotypes between healthy human individuals. TCRdb's table, derived via immunoSEQ multiplex PCR, lists solely in-frame clones and lacks some. Found here are fewer than 1.6 million clones, 97% to 99% of them singletons; the top ten hold about 0.35%. The sequenced sample consisted of naive CD4+ T cells sorted from blood. The receptors were sampled from a man aged 25-40 years in good health. Both conserved end residues are part of each CDR3. The D gene is left open where the match is weak. Expanded clones get a size class; other rows say once, few or many, or leave the size out.

d_call	clone_size	j_call	v_call	cdr3_nt	cdr3_aa
NA	NA	TRBJ2-5	TRBV5-1	TGCGCCAGCAGCTTACAGCCGGGCCTCGGGTTGCAAGAGACCCAGTACTTC	CASSLQPGLGLQETQYF
NA	NA	TRBJ2-3	TRBV29-1	TGCAGCGTAGGTGGGCGGGACGGCACAGATACGCAGTATTTT	CSVGGRDGTDTQYF
TRBD2	NA	TRBJ2-1	TRBV7-9	TGTGCCAGCAGCCGGTACGGGGATCGAGCGGGAGGCGACAATGAGCAGTTCTTC	CASSRYGDRAGGDNEQFF
NA	NA	TRBJ2-5	TRBV28	TGCCGACCCGGGCCATGGATGGGGACCCAGTACTTC	CRPGPWMGTQYF
TRBD1	NA	TRBJ1-2	TRBV5-6	TGTGCCAGCAGCCCAACAGGGGTTGGCTATGGCTACACCTTC	CASSPTGVGYGYTF
TRBD2	NA	TRBJ2-6	TRBV2	TGTGCCAGCAATACCGGGACTAGTGGTGGGGCCAACGTCCTGACTTTC	CASNTGTSGGANVLTF
NA	once	TRBJ2-2	TRBV18	TGTGCCAGCTCACCTTTAATACGAGCCCTCGGGGGCGGGGAGCTGTTTTTT	CASSPLIRALGGGELFF
TRBD1	once	TRBJ2-1	TRBV7-3	TGTGCCAGCAGCCCGACAGGGAGCTACAATGAGCAGTTCTTC	CASSPTGSYNEQFF
NA	NA	TRBJ2-7	TRBV27	TGTGCCAGCAGTTTCCTACGCCGGGCGGGGCGCGTCCACGAGCAGTACTTC	CASSFLRRAGRVHEQYF
NA	NA	TRBJ2-1	TRBV11-2	TGTGCCAGCAGCTTTACGGGAGTCGATGAGCAGTTCTTC	CASSFTGVDEQFF
TRBD1	NA	TRBJ2-5	TRBV10-3	TGTGCCATCACGGGACAGGTCGGGGAGACCCAGTACTTC	CAITGQVGETQYF
NA	once	TRBJ2-7	TRBV5-1	TGCGCCAGCAGCGGCCAATCAGGGGTGGACTACGCGCAGTACTTC	CASSGQSGVDYAQYF
NA	NA	TRBJ2-2	TRBV6-1	TGTGCCAGCAGTGAAGGACTCAGAAGAACCGGGGAGCTGTTTTTT	CASSEGLRRTGELFF
NA	NA	TRBJ2-7	TRBV18	TGTGCCAGCTCACCTCCCTTAGCGCGGGGCGGTAGCGAGCAGTACTTC	CASSPPLARGGSEQYF
NA	NA	TRBJ1-5	TRBV5-4	TGTGCCAGCAGCCAGGGACCTTCTGGTCAGCCCCAGCATTTT	CASSQGPSGQPQHF
TRBD1	NA	TRBJ2-1	TRBV19	TGTGCCAGTAGTATTCCCACCCTACAGGGGTGGTACAATGAGCAGTTCTTC	CASSIPTLQGWYNEQFF
TRBD2	NA	TRBJ2-2	TRBV2	TGTGCCAGCAGTCCTGATTCACTAGCGGGAGGGTACACCGGGGAGCTGTTTTTT	CASSPDSLAGGYTGELFF
NA	NA	TRBJ1-1	TRBV7-2	TGTGCCAGCAGCCTCTACCCGGTGGGCTTGGACACTGAAGCTTTCTTT	CASSLYPVGLDTEAFF
TRBD1	NA	TRBJ1-4	TRBV5-1	TGCGCCAGCAGCTTGGGTCGCGACAGGGGGCGAGCTAATGAAAAACTGTTTTTT	CASSLGRDRGRANEKLFF
TRBD2	NA	TRBJ2-7	TRBV30	TGTGCCTGGAGTCGTCACTCGGGACTAGCGGGAGACGAGCAGTACTTC	CAWSRHSGLAGDEQYF
TRBD1	once	TRBJ2-7	TRBV5-5	TGTGCCAGCAGCTTTAGGGGACAGACCGCCTACGAGCAGTACTTC	CASSFRGQTAYEQYF
NA	NA	TRBJ1-2	TRBV4-3	TGCGCCAGCAGCCAAGTGGCCAGCAACTATGGCTACACCTTC	CASSQVASNYGYTF
TRBD2	NA	TRBJ2-3	TRBV27	TGTGCCAGCAGTTCCCTCGGGGGTAGCGGGAGGGTGGCAGATACGCAGTATTTT	CASSSLGGSGRVADTQYF
NA	NA	TRBJ1-5	TRBV29-1	TGCAGCGTTGAAGAGGATAGGGGTCAGCCCCAGCATTTT	CSVEEDRGQPQHF